These 4 T cell receptor beta chains were sequenced from one sample in a study of T cells in Graves' hyperthyroidism and ophthalmopathy. RNA transcripts provided the source from which TCR beta CDR3 regions were amplified. First-round RT-PCR targeting the TCR CDR3 was performed with the HTBI primer set. Using its own MiXCR run on the multiplex PCR reads, TCRdb lists one record per CDR3 protein. The sample records roughly 380,000 distinct CDR3 sequences, about 14% being singletons. The specimen was blood. These receptors all come from an older woman with Graves' hyperthyroidism.

J is TRBJ1-2 and V is TRBV5-8; TRBD1 is a possible D gene (5 bases). Germline assignment: CDR1 SGHTS and CDR2 YDEGEE. The CDR3 extends over 14 amino acids. Between the trimmed V and J ends, which lost 2 bases and 8 bases, there was a span of 16 bases. The CDR3 region has the DNA TGTGCCAGCAGCTTCGACGGGGCTTCGGGGGGCTACACCTTC. Translated, it gives CASSFDGASGGYTF.

In its sample, this clonotype was seen a few times. The CDR3 loop reads CASSRAGGPYNEQFF. CDR3 coding DNA: TGTGCCAGCAGCCGAGCGGGAGGTCCCTACAATGAGCAGTTCTTC. The chain joins TRBV5-4 to TRBJ2-1, with TRBD2 matching over 9 bases. This CDR3 comprises 15 residues. Germline V gene data show CDR1 as SGHNT and CDR2 as YYREEE (reference sequence). With V trimmed by 4 bases and J by 2 bases, 4 bases remained unmatched.

Concerning this clonotype itself: The final CDR3 position lacks the conserved phenylalanine or tryptophan, pointing to a likely read error. The V call is TRBV11-3, the J call TRBJ2-7; 8 bases are shared with TRBD1. Germline CDR1 SGHNT, CDR2 YENEEA. V gave up 4 bases and J gave up 0 bases; unmatched junction bases: 5. There are 15 residues in the CDR3. CDR3 nucleotides: TGTGCCAGCAGCTCCAGACAGGGGAGCTCCTACGAGCAGTACCTC. Translation: CASSSRQGSSYEQYL.

In this sample, this clonotype turned up many times. The chain joins TRBV7-2 to TRBJ2-3; 14 bases are a match to TRBD2. CDR3 length equals 17 residues. V dropped 5 bases and J dropped 5; count of bases not matched to a gene: 9. Germline V gene data show CDR1 as SGHTA and CDR2 as FQGNSA. In DNA, the CDR3 is TGTGCCAGCAGCGCCAGACTAGCGGGAGGGCCGGGAGATACGCAGTATTTT. Translated, it gives CASSARLAGGPGDTQYF.